The entry below describes one TCR beta chain. The antigen remains unidentified. This specimen comes from a study of shared clonotypes between healthy human individuals. Study-level points and caveats: Estimated richness was generally greater in naive than memory subsets.

CDR1 and CDR2 (germline): SNHLY, FYNNEI. CDR3 length: 13 residues. V was trimmed by 1 base and J by 3 bases, leaving 4 bases between them. Generated by immunoSEQ multiplex PCR, the TCRdb table keeps only in-frame clones and is missing some. The sample contains about 1.5 million clones, 98% of which appear only once. This chain joins TRBV2 and TRBJ1-5; D gene unclear. This clonotype was sampled from a man younger than 45 in good health. The material sequenced was naive CD4+ T cells sorted from blood. Stated subset: CD45RA+ positively selected. The CDR3 nucleotides read TGTGCCAGCAGTGAAGAGGCCAATCAGCCCCAGCATTTT. Its protein is CASSEEANQPQHF. Complete variable domain (other parts from reference TRBV2 and TRBJ1-5): EPEVTQTPSHQVTQMGQEVILRCVPISNHLYFYWYRQILGQKVEFLVSFYNNEISEKSEIFDDQFSVERPDGSNFTLKIRSTKLEDSAMYFCASSEEANQPQHFGDGTRLSIL.